This T cell receptor beta chain was captured by sequencing in a study of a mutant IDH1 vaccine in newly diagnosed glioma. Turning to the study itself: Once 4-6 weeks had passed after radiotherapy alone, vaccination started, or it started with temozolomide cycles. Treated patients showed a male proportion of approximately 62%, a female proportion of around 40%, and a mean age of 40.4 years. Therapy received beforehand was radiotherapy, temozolomide, or both, with most patients given both. V12 occurred at week 35 and V13 at week 47.

Trimming left V 7 bases short and J 1 base short, with 16 bases between. The germline gives CDR1 SQVTM, CDR2 ANQGSEA. CDR3 length: 14 amino acids. Time point reported: week 47, end of study. In every dose of vaccine, 300 ug of mutant IDH1 20-mer peptide was given alongside topical imiquimod. This clone was recorded once. Its antigen remains unknown. Clones were read by immunoSEQ multiplex PCR, and TCRdb kept only the in-frame ones, dropping some. Among about 67,000 clones, around 83% were seen once, and the ten largest hold roughly 4%. This TCR derives from a man younger than 40 with glioma. Material: PBMCs, obtained from a glioma patient whose treatment included an IDH1 peptide vaccine. The chain couples TRBV29-1 to TRBJ2-5; maybe TRBD2 (7 bases). The CDR3 DNA is TGCAGCGCACCTCCCGGGGGGCCCCAAGAGACCCAGTACTTC. Protein sequence: CSAPPGGPQETQYF.